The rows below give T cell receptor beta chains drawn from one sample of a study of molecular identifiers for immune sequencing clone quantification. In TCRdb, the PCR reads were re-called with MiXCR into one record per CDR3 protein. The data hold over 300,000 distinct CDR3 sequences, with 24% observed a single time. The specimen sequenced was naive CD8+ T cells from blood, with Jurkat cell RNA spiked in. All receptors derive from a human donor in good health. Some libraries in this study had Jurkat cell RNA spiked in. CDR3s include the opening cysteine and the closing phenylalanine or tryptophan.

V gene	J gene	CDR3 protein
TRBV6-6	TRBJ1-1	CASSTTGFGTEAFF
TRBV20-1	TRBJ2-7	CSARGTTSYEQYF
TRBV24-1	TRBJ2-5	CATSDPTDLGTQYF
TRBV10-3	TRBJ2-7	CAIKGGGLPYEQYF
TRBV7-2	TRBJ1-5	CASSYLTGGGQPQHF
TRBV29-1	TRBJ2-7	CSVVDRGGYEQYF
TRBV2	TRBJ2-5	CASSERTGRLKTQYF
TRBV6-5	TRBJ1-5	CASSPWTGSNQPQHF
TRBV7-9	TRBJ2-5	CASSIPTGPQETQYF
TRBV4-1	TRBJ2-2	CASSQGWGFDTGELFF
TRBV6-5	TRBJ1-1	CASSYEGANTEAFF
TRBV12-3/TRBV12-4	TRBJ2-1	CASRGQAYNEQFF
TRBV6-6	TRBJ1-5	CASSHGTGGVYSNQPQHF
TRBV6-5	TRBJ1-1	CASTLTGGTEAFF
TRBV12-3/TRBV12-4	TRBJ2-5	CASTRDAGQQTQYF
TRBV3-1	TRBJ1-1	CASTPTPSVNTEAFF
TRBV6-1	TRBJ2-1	CATREVRGEQFF
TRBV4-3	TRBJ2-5	CASSQDWGLQETQYF
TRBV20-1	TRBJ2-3	CSASQGLAGSDTQYF
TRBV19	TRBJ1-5	CASSMGTRAETPQHF
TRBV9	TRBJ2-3	CASSGRGLAGGLGTDTQYF
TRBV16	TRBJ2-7	CASSLSQAQGEQYF
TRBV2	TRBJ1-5	CASSPTGGELQPQHF
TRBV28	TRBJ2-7	CASSLSGGPYEQYF
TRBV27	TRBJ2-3	CASGHTDTQYF
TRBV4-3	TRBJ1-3	CASSQGEISGNTIYF
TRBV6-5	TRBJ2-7	CASSRGQGMRYEQYF
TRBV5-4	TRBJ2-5	CASSPRGESQETQYF
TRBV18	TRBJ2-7	CASSPTGTSGARYEQCF
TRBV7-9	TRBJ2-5	CASSDGPYQETQYF
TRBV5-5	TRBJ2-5	CASSHSSREETQYF
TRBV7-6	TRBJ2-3	CASSLVQGANTDTQYF
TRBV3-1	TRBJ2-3	CASSQAAGTPYLDTQYF
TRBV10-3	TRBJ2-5	CAIGRGGEETQYF
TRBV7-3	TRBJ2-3	CASSFSGTSGTGDTQYF
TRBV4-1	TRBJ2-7	CASSQEDRASYEQYF
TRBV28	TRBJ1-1	CASSFPDRNTEAFF
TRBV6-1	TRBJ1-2	CASRNQGQGGGYTF
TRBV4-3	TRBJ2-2	CASSQDRGTTGELFF
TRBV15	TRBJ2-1	CATSEEGTGEVNEQFF
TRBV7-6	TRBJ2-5	CASSLESGGMEETQYF
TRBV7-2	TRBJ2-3	CASSHVALPDTQYF
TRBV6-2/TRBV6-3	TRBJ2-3	CASSRARQVADTQYF
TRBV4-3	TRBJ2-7	CASSQVLPLPGLAYEQYF
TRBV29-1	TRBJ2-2	CSVAGGIDTGELFF
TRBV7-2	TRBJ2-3	CASSAEPGSHPDTQYF
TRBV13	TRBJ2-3	CASSPRDRVTDTQYF
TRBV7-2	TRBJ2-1	CASSLGAGGRVYNEQFF
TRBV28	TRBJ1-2	CASSPNTPTDGLYGHTF
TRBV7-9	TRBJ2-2	CASSPRLAGGPWELFF
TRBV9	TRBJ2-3	CASSVGLETDTQYF
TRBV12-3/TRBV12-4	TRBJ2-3	CASSSGLLTDTQYF